This passage covers 18 T cell receptor beta chains from one sample sequenced in a study of T-cell memory formation after mild COVID-19. TCRdb re-called the 5' RACE reads with MiXCR, one entry per CDR3 protein. The table lists some 410,000 distinct CDR3 sequences, about a quarter of them singletons. Sequencing was done on a sample of PBMCs or a T cell subset sorted from them (not recorded which). Receptors were obtained from an adult woman who had mild COVID-19 (a few samples of this study predate the infection). Cell type and time point are not known.

This chain links TRBV6-5 with TRBJ2-1; TRBD2 aligns across 8 bases. Per germline, CDR1 MNHEY and CDR2 SVGAGI. Trimming took 1 base from V and 7 from J; bases not matched to a gene: 6. The CDR3 covers 15 residues. The CDR3, as DNA: TGTGCCAGCAGTTACTTCGCGGGAGGTTATAATGAGCAGTTCTTC. Translation: CASSYFAGGYNEQFF.

The rearrangement uses TRBV30 and TRBJ2-7, with TRBD1 matching 7 bases. The CDR3 has 14 amino acids. Looked up from germline, CDR1 is GTSNPN and CDR2 is SVGIG (reference sequence). V lost 4 bases to trimming and J lost 4 bases; unmatched junction nucleotides: 10. The CDR3 sequence: CAWTTGGQSYEQYF. The CDR3 DNA is TGTGCCTGGACCACTGGGGGACAGTCTTACGAGCAGTACTTC.

This clonotype was counted a single time. The chain recombines TRBV6-6 with TRBJ2-3; D is perhaps TRBD2 (6 bases). Germline V CDR1 and CDR2: MNHNY, SVGAGI (reference sequence). The germline V and J ends were trimmed by 2 bases and 2 bases, with 8 bases remaining between them. CDR3 size: 14 residues. The CDR3 DNA follows: TGTGCCAGCAGTTACGGGGACTTCACAGATACGCAGTATTTT. Translation gives CASSYGDFTDTQYF.

This clonotype was seen repeatedly, ten times or more. This sequence joins TRBV6-5 and TRBJ2-2; D might be TRBD2 (6 bases). The germline CDR1 and CDR2 sequences are MNHEY and SVGAGI. The CDR3 covers 14 residues. V dropped 4 bases and J dropped 7 bases, with 13 bases sitting between them. The DNA for the CDR3 is TGTGCCAGCAGTTCCAGGCGAGCGGGCGGGGAGCTGTTTTTT. Amino acid sequence: CASSSRRAGGELFF.

The CDR3 DNA sequence: TGTGCCAGCAGCTTAGAGGCGGGGCTCACAGATACGCAGTATTTT. Its protein is CASSLEAGLTDTQYF. The chain is built from TRBV7-8 and TRBJ2-3; D perhaps matches TRBD2 (6 bases). Trimming stripped 1 base from V and 2 bases from J, with 10 bases between. Germline values: CDR1 SGHVS, CDR2 FQNEAQ. CDR3 length equals 15 residues.

CDR3 amino acids: CASSQLRPSGGAINEQFF. For the CDR3, the DNA is TGTGCCAGCAGCCAACTTAGACCCAGCGGGGGGGCTATCAATGAGCAGTTCTTC. The rearrangement joins TRBV3-1 to TRBJ2-1, with TRBD2 matching over 10 bases. CDR3 size: 18 residues. Losses at the gene ends were 2 bases for V and 6 bases for J; bases not matched to a gene: 13. The germline V gene encodes CDR1 LGHDT and CDR2 YNNKEL (reference sequence).

This clonotype has only a few counts. The chain uses TRBV5-1 and TRBJ2-1; D not certain. Germline assignment: CDR1 SGHRS and CDR2 YFSETQ. The CDR3 consists of 13 residues. Between the trimmed V and J ends, which lost 3 bases and 7 bases, there was a span of 11 bases. The DNA of the CDR3 is TGCGCCAGCAGCTCGAGTCTCCTGAATGAGCAGTTCTTC. This gives the protein CASSSSLLNEQFF.

This chain connects TRBV24-1 to TRBJ2-1; D unresolved. Deletions cut 6 bases from V and 9 bases from J, with 8 bases between. Per germline, CDR1 KGHDR and CDR2 SFDVKD. The CDR3 sequence is 11 residues long. The CDR3 reads CATSRVGEQFF. CDR3 coding DNA: TGTGCCACCAGTAGGGTCGGTGAGCAGTTCTTC.

This clonotype showed up just a few times. The rearrangement joins TRBV3-1 to TRBJ2-7; 10 bases agree with TRBD1. CDR3 length: 15 residues. In germline, CDR1 is LGHDT, CDR2 YNNKEL (reference sequence). V was clipped by 5 bases and J by 3 bases; unmatched bases: 7. The CDR3 sequence is CASSFGTGAGYEQYF. As DNA, the CDR3 is TGTGCCAGCAGCTTCGGGACAGGGGCCGGCTACGAGCAGTACTTC.

V usage is TRBV11-3 and J usage is TRBJ2-1, with D perhaps matching TRBD2 (5 bases). Germline CDR1 reads SGHNT; CDR2 reads YENEEA. The CDR3 runs 16 residues. Trimming shortened V by 0 bases and J by 8 bases, and 17 bases separated the two germline ends. Written as DNA, the CDR3 is TGTGCCAGCAGCTTAGAAACTTGGAGAGGGATGGATGAGCAGTTCTTC. Amino acids: CASSLETWRGMDEQFF. Supplemented by reference TRBV11-3 and TRBJ2-1, the full variable domain reads EAGVVQSPRYKIIEKKQPVAFWCNPISGHNTLYWYLQNLGQGPELLIRYENEEAVDDSQLPKDRFSAERLKGVDSTLKIQPAELGDSAVYLCASSLETWRGMDEQFFGPGTRLTVL.

The chain joins TRBV14 to TRBJ2-6; the D gene could be TRBD1 or TRBD2 (6 bases each). The CDR3 length is 16 residues. Germline assignment: CDR1 SGHDN and CDR2 FVKESK. V was pared by 4 bases and J by 4 bases, with 14 bases between. The CDR3 DNA reads TGTGCCAGCAGCCCCAGGTCGGGGGCCGGGGCCAACGTCCTGACTTTC. Translated: CASSPRSGAGANVLTF.

This clonotype showed up just a few times. The rearrangement links TRBV28 to TRBJ2-7; 7 nucleotides line up with TRBD2. This CDR3 contains 15 residues. J gave up 0 bases and V 6 bases, and 8 bases lay outside the gene matches. Germline CDR1 is MDHEN and CDR2 is SYDVKM. In DNA form, the CDR3 reads TGTGCCAGCAGGCCTACTAGCGAAAGCTCCTACGAGCAGTACTTC. Encoded protein: CASRPTSESSYEQYF. The full variable domain, its missing parts supplied by reference TRBV28 and TRBJ2-7, is DVKVTQSSRYLVKRTGEKVFLECVQDMDHENMFWYRQDPGLGLRLIYFSYDVKMKEKGDIPEGYSVSREKKERFSLILESASTNQTSMYLCASRPTSESSYEQYFGPGTRLTVT.

There are a few counts of this clonotype. The V call is TRBV4-1, the J call TRBJ2-7, with TRBD2 identical over 7 bases. CDR1 MGHRA and CDR2 YSYEKL come from the germline V gene. Germline trimming cut 0 bases from V and 3 bases from J; bases unmatched to any gene: 5. The CDR3 totals 15 residues. Written as DNA, the CDR3 is TGCGCCAGCAGCCAAGATCCGGGGGACTACTACGAGCAGTACTTC. Protein: CASSQDPGDYYEQYF.

The J gene is TRBJ2-3, the V gene TRBV30; no definite D call. This CDR3 comprises 12 residues. Germline loops: CDR1 GTSNPN, CDR2 SVGIG (reference sequence). Trimming removed 0 bases from V and 5 bases from J, with 6 bases in between. CDR3: CAWSVIRDTQYF. For the CDR3, the DNA is TGTGCCTGGAGTGTAATTCGAGATACGCAGTATTTT.

This clonotype showed up many times. The chain employs TRBV12-3 or TRBV12-4 and TRBJ2-1; 8 positions match TRBD2. The CDR3 extends over 14 amino acids. V shed 5 bases and J 3 bases; nucleotides not matched to a gene: 3. CDR3 DNA: TGTGCCAGCAGTCAGCGGGAGCTCTACAATGAGCAGTTCTTC. Translating gives CASSQRELYNEQFF.

This clonotype has a handful of counts. V and J are TRBV6-6 and TRBJ2-2; 10 bases are a match to TRBD1. The CDR3 extends over 13 amino acids. CDR1 is MNHNY, CDR2 SVGAGI, per germline (reference sequence). The V segment lost 9 bases and the J segment 4 bases; nucleotides outside the gene matches: 2. This CDR3 is CASGQGGTGELFF. DNA of the CDR3: TGTGCCAGTGGACAGGGGGGCACCGGGGAGCTGTTTTTT.

The CDR3 nucleotides are TGCGCCAGCAGCACCGTAGCGGGAGTGGAAGAGACCCAGTACTTC. This encodes CASSTVAGVEETQYF. This sequence joins TRBV4-1 and TRBJ2-5; 9 bases are a match to TRBD2. V lost 5 bases, J lost 3 bases, and 7 bases stayed unmatched. This CDR3 is built from 15 residues. Germline lookup yields CDR1 MGHRA and CDR2 YSYEKL.

The chain combines TRBV30 with TRBJ2-7; D is unresolved. The CDR3 has 13 residues. CDR1 is GTSNPN and CDR2 is SVGIG in the germline V gene (reference sequence). Trimming removed 1 base at V and 0 bases at J, with 7 bases between. The CDR3 sequence is CAWSGLLSYEQYF. The CDR3, as DNA: TGTGCCTGGAGTGGACTCCTCTCCTACGAGCAGTACTTC.